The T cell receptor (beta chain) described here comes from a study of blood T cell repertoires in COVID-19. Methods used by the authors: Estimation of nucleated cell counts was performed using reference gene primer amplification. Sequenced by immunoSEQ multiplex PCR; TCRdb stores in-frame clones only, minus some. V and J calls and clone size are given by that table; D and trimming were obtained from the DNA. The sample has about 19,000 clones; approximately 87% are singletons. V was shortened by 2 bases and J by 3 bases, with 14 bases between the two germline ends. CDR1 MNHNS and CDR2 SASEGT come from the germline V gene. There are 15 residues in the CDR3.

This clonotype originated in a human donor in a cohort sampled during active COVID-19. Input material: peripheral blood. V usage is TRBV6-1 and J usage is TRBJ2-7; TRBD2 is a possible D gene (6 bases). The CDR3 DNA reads TGTGCCAGCAGTGAAATTGGGGGGACGAACTACGAGCAGTACTTC. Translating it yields CASSEIGGTNYEQYF.